This paragraph covers one TCR beta chain sequence. Its antigen is unknown. Nothing much larger sits one base from this clone, and base qualities are not available. The data belong to a study of PD-1 blockade in classical Hodgkin lymphoma (dated by TCRdb to 2018 to 2020). Study-level background: Nivolumab dosing was 3 mg/kg intravenously every 2 weeks, continuing until either disease progression or unacceptable toxicity. A peripheral blood immune signature of response to PD-1 blockade in classical Hodgkin lymphoma was defined using TCR beta sequencing and CyTOF.

In the paper's terms, the time point label means: cycle 1 day 1 (C1D1), immediately before nivolumab initiation. Every trial patient had relapsed following autologous stem cell transplantation, and prior brentuximab vedotin exposure was what differed among cohorts A, B and C. The trial cohort comprised fewer than 65 patients with relapsed/refractory classical Hodgkin lymphoma whose best overall responses were complete response, partial response or progressive disease. Trial patients were treated with single-agent nivolumab in the multi-cohort phase II CheckMate 205 trial. Best overall response was determined by an independent review committee according to the 2007 International Working Group response criteria. PBMCs from the trial were collected at three points: immediately before nivolumab initiation (C1D1), and during therapy at cycle 2 day 1 and cycle 4 day 1. Peripheral blood was collected in 8 mL Vacutainer Cell Preparation Tubes, from which PBMCs were isolated by centrifugation and then cryopreserved.

The Qiagen DNeasy kit was used to extract genomic DNA from unsorted PBMCs and from the negatively selected CD4+ and CD8+ fractions. Amplification of TCR beta CDR3 regions was done by immunoSEQ multiplex PCR with primers that anneal to V and J segments. A synthetic immune receptor repertoire was used to minimize amplification bias, and any remaining bias was removed computationally after sequencing. Processing in the source paper ran as follows. Custom Python scripts were used to quantify repertoire diversity as the Shannon entropy index. Unsorted, CD4+ and CD8+ repertoires were analyzed separately, except for combined analyses in which CD4+ and CD8+ sequences were merged in silico. A clone was considered expanded if an increase in frequency of at least 2-fold after treatment relative to C1D1 was found, and a pseudocount of 0.5 was applied to clones undetected at baseline. Clones with 0 or 1 copy at C1D1 were classified as singleton clones, and clones with 2 or more copies were classified as non-singleton clones. By matching protein sequences in sorted samples from the same patient, clones expanded in unsorted samples were annotated as CD4+, CD8+ or unknown. Wilcoxon tests on paired samples were used to test diversity changes from C1D1 to C4D1. TCRdb holds this immuneACCESS table with in-frame rearrangements only. Some clones are missing; in checked studies, unresolved V genes explain under half, and the rest has no known cause. Clone size and the V and J calls come from that table; the DNA yielded D and trimming. This sample has 55,000 to 80,000 clones in its table, and 85% to 95% of those were observed once. Jointly, the top ten make up over 6.5% of the sample.

Study-level results and caveats: Baseline TCR diversity was reported as lower in newly diagnosed patients than in healthy donors, and lower still in relapsed/refractory patients. Diversity was lower in patients who began nivolumab less than 1 year after ASCT, so these patients were left out of later analyses to avoid confounding by immune reconstitution. Trial patients achieving complete response had baseline diversity similar to newly diagnosed patients, whereas partial responders and progressors had significantly lower diversity. Only a single clinical trial cohort was studied, and what caused the repertoire differences, possibly disease activity or prior therapy, remained undefined. By C4D1, a significant rise was seen in CD4+ TCR diversity but not in CD8+ TCR diversity (p=0.0027 vs p=0.16), and the rise was most apparent among complete responders (p=0.02).

The TCR was taken from a human donor with classical Hodgkin lymphoma. This sample comprised peripheral blood mononuclear cells (PBMCs), obtained at baseline.

This receptor has the CDR3 CASGNYNSYEQYF. The DNA is as follows: TGTGCTAGTGGTAACTATAACTCCTACGAGCAGTACTTC. The V and J genes are TRBV12-5 and TRBJ2-7; no confident D gene assignment can be made. V lost 5 bases and J lost 0 bases; the stretch between them is 8 bases long. The CDR3, cysteine through phenylalanine, is 13 amino acids long. The sequence is cut down to CDR3 DNA, 39 bases in frame from base 1. CDR1 and CDR2 are drawn from the germline V gene: LGHNT, FRNRAP.